This is a list of T cell receptor beta chains from one sample in a study of CD4+ T cells in melanoma. Sequencing was performed with immunoSEQ multiplex PCR; in TCRdb, only in-frame clones are kept and a portion is missing. The data show 10,000 to 13,000 clones, 60% to 80% seen once. Sequencing was carried out using cells from a culture (not recorded whether cultured in vitro). The receptors here all came from a human donor with melanoma. The CDR3 runs from the conserved cysteine through the conserved F or W. Fields, in order: D gene, clone size, V gene, J gene, CDR3 protein, CDR3 DNA. The D gene is left open where the match is weak. The size entry is marked missing in some rows and otherwise reads once, few, many or a size class.

d_gene: NA; abundance: NA; v_gene: TRBV5-1; j_gene: TRBJ2-7; CDR3aa: CASSLGIGRGASYEQYF; CDR3nt: TGCGCCAGCAGCTTGGGGATCGGGCGGGGTGCATCCTACGAGCAGTACTTC
d_gene: NA; abundance: few; v_gene: TRBV7-9; j_gene: TRBJ2-1; CDR3aa: CASSFGSLNEQFF; CDR3nt: TGTGCCAGCAGCTTTGGGTCGTTGAATGAGCAGTTCTTC
d_gene: NA; abundance: NA; v_gene: TRBV28; j_gene: TRBJ2-6; CDR3aa: CASSLPAGANVLTF; CDR3nt: TGTGCCAGCAGTTTACCAGCTGGGGCCAACGTCCTGACTTTC
d_gene: NA; abundance: NA; v_gene: TRBV6-5; j_gene: TRBJ2-5; CDR3aa: CASSRAGTAGETQYF; CDR3nt: TGTGCCAGCAGTCGAGCCGGGACTGCCGGTGAGACCCAGTACTTC
d_gene: NA; abundance: NA; v_gene: TRBV6-5; j_gene: TRBJ2-3; CDR3aa: CASSYQGGTGTDTQYF; CDR3nt: TGTGCCAGCAGTTACCAAGGGGGAACCGGCACAGATACGCAGTATTTT
d_gene: TRBD2; abundance: NA; v_gene: TRBV5-1; j_gene: TRBJ2-5; CDR3aa: CASSTEGLAGETQYF; CDR3nt: TGCGCCAGCAGCACGGAGGGACTAGCGGGCGAGACCCAGTACTTC
d_gene: TRBD1; abundance: few; v_gene: TRBV2; j_gene: TRBJ1-2; CDR3aa: CASTGAGGYGYTF; CDR3nt: TGTGCCAGCACAGGGGCAGGGGGCTATGGCTACACCTTC
d_gene: NA; abundance: NA; v_gene: TRBV9; j_gene: TRBJ1-1; CDR3aa: CASSVGNGVTEAFF; CDR3nt: TGTGCCAGCAGCGTAGGGAATGGAGTCACTGAAGCTTTCTTT
d_gene: TRBD1; abundance: NA; v_gene: TRBV9; j_gene: TRBJ1-6; CDR3aa: CASSVSGTGDSPLHF; CDR3nt: TGTGCCAGCAGCGTATCCGGGACAGGGGATTCACCCCTCCACTTT
d_gene: NA; abundance: NA; v_gene: TRBV5-1; j_gene: TRBJ2-1; CDR3aa: CASSLRQSSYNEQFF; CDR3nt: TGCGCCAGCAGCCTCCGCCAAAGCTCCTACAATGAGCAGTTCTTC
d_gene: NA; abundance: few; v_gene: TRBV30; j_gene: TRBJ2-2; CDR3aa: CAWRQDFGELFF; CDR3nt: TGTGCCTGGAGACAGGACTTCGGGGAGCTGTTTTTT
d_gene: NA; abundance: once; v_gene: TRBV6-5; j_gene: TRBJ1-6; CDR3aa: CASSYSPQSSPLHF; CDR3nt: TGTGCCAGCAGTTACTCCCCTCAGAGTTCACCCCTCCACTTT
d_gene: NA; abundance: once; v_gene: TRBV4-1; j_gene: TRBJ1-3; CDR3aa: CASSHGRAGGNTIYF; CDR3nt: TGCGCCAGCAGCCACGGTAGGGCGGGAGGAAACACCATATATTTT
d_gene: NA; abundance: NA; v_gene: TRBV7-9; j_gene: TRBJ2-7; CDR3aa: CASSPRLGHPYEQYF; CDR3nt: TGTGCCAGCAGCCCCCGTCTTGGGCATCCCTACGAGCAGTACTTC
d_gene: TRBD1; abundance: NA; v_gene: TRBV29-1; j_gene: TRBJ1-1; CDR3aa: CSVAPGTGLNTEAFF; CDR3nt: TGCAGCGTTGCCCCCGGGACAGGTCTGAACACTGAAGCTTTCTTT
d_gene: NA; abundance: NA; v_gene: TRBV11-2; j_gene: TRBJ2-5; CDR3aa: CASSPALYQETQYF; CDR3nt: TGTGCCAGCAGCCCAGCTCTGTATCAAGAGACCCAGTACTTC
d_gene: NA; abundance: few; v_gene: TRBV11-2; j_gene: TRBJ1-2; CDR3aa: CASTLVGALGPGYTF; CDR3nt: TGTGCCAGCACCCTTGTCGGGGCGCTCGGGCCTGGCTACACCTTC
d_gene: NA; abundance: NA; v_gene: TRBV2; j_gene: TRBJ1-4; CDR3aa: CASSLKGEKLFF; CDR3nt: TGTGCCAGCAGCTTAAAGGGTGAAAAACTGTTTTTT
d_gene: NA; abundance: once; v_gene: TRBV5-5; j_gene: TRBJ1-4; CDR3aa: CASRTGITARTNEKLFF; CDR3nt: TGTGCCAGCAGAACCGGGATTACAGCGCGAACTAATGAAAAACTGTTTTTT
d_gene: TRBD1; abundance: NA; v_gene: TRBV2; j_gene: TRBJ2-7; CDR3aa: CARGPGQGWYEQYF; CDR3nt: TGTGCCAGGGGTCCCGGACAGGGTTGGTACGAGCAGTACTTC
d_gene: NA; abundance: NA; v_gene: TRBV19; j_gene: TRBJ1-1; CDR3aa: CASSMKPGRLGAFF; CDR3nt: TGTGCCAGTAGTATGAAGCCGGGACGGCTGGGAGCTTTCTTT
d_gene: TRBD1; abundance: NA; v_gene: TRBV29-1; j_gene: TRBJ2-1; CDR3aa: CSVDVDRGQFF; CDR3nt: TGCAGCGTTGATGTGGACAGGGGGCAGTTCTTC
d_gene: NA; abundance: NA; v_gene: TRBV5-8; j_gene: TRBJ1-5; CDR3aa: CASSLEPWQPQHF; CDR3nt: TGTGCCAGCAGCTTGGAACCGTGGCAGCCCCAGCATTTT
d_gene: TRBD1; abundance: NA; v_gene: TRBV10-3; j_gene: TRBJ2-7; CDR3aa: CAIRGQGAVSEQYF; CDR3nt: TGTGCCATCAGAGGACAGGGGGCTGTCAGCGAGCAGTACTTC
d_gene: NA; abundance: NA; v_gene: TRBV7-8; j_gene: TRBJ1-5; CDR3aa: CASSLVRGTNQPQHF; CDR3nt: TGTGCCAGCAGCTTAGTGAGGGGGACGAATCAGCCCCAGCATTTT
d_gene: NA; abundance: NA; v_gene: TRBV19; j_gene: TRBJ1-6; CDR3aa: CASSRSFYSPLHF; CDR3nt: TGTGCCAGTAGTAGGTCGTTCTATTCACCCCTCCACTTT
d_gene: NA; abundance: NA; v_gene: TRBV5-6; j_gene: TRBJ1-1; CDR3aa: CASRFTANTEAFF; CDR3nt: TGTGCCAGCAGATTCACCGCGAACACTGAAGCTTTCTTT
d_gene: NA; abundance: NA; v_gene: TRBV4-2; j_gene: TRBJ2-3; CDR3aa: CASSQLEVGGTQYF; CDR3nt: TGTGCCAGCAGCCAACTAGAGGTAGGGGGTACGCAGTATTTT
d_gene: NA; abundance: NA; v_gene: TRBV7-2; j_gene: TRBJ2-3; CDR3aa: CASSSDVGTDTQYF; CDR3nt: TGTGCCAGCAGCTCGGACGTAGGCACAGATACGCAGTATTTT
d_gene: TRBD1; abundance: NA; v_gene: TRBV19; j_gene: TRBJ1-1; CDR3aa: CASSKQGTGAKNTEAFF; CDR3nt: TGTGCCAGTAGTAAACAAGGGACAGGGGCTAAGAACACTGAAGCTTTCTTT
d_gene: NA; abundance: NA; v_gene: TRBV6-1; j_gene: TRBJ1-2; CDR3aa: CASSARWGGYTF; CDR3nt: TGTGCCAGCAGTGCCCGGTGGGGAGGCTACACCTTC
d_gene: TRBD1; abundance: NA; v_gene: TRBV6-1; j_gene: TRBJ1-4; CDR3aa: CASSEPTGGNEKLFF; CDR3nt: TGTGCCAGCAGTGAACCAACAGGGGGGAATGAAAAACTGTTTTTT
d_gene: NA; abundance: NA; v_gene: TRBV7-9; j_gene: TRBJ2-2; CDR3aa: CASSLGGTANTGELFF; CDR3nt: TGTGCCAGCAGCTTGGGAGGGACAGCGAACACCGGGGAGCTGTTTTTT
d_gene: NA; abundance: NA; v_gene: TRBV28; j_gene: TRBJ1-6; CDR3aa: CASSSPGRPSPLHF; CDR3nt: TGTGCCAGCAGTTCCCCAGGGAGGCCTTCACCCCTCCACTTT
d_gene: TRBD2; abundance: once; v_gene: TRBV2; j_gene: TRBJ2-2; CDR3aa: CASSPKRLANTGELFF; CDR3nt: TGTGCCAGCAGTCCGAAAAGACTAGCTAACACCGGGGAGCTGTTTTTT
d_gene: TRBD2; abundance: NA; v_gene: TRBV5-1; j_gene: TRBJ2-7; CDR3aa: CASSLDQAGGQYF; CDR3nt: TGCGCCAGCAGCTTGGATCAGGCGGGGGGGCAGTACTTC
d_gene: NA; abundance: once; v_gene: TRBV5-1; j_gene: TRBJ2-1; CDR3aa: CASRRPGGTYNEQFF; CDR3nt: TGCGCCAGCAGACGCCCGGGGGGCACCTACAATGAGCAGTTCTTC
d_gene: NA; abundance: NA; v_gene: TRBV6-4; j_gene: TRBJ1-5; CDR3aa: CASSPREGGNQPQHF; CDR3nt: TGTGCCAGCAGCCCTCGGGAGGGCGGTAATCAGCCCCAGCATTTT
d_gene: TRBD1; abundance: once; v_gene: TRBV2; j_gene: TRBJ1-2; CDR3aa: CASHLGQAGFYGYTF; CDR3nt: TGTGCCAGTCACTTGGGACAGGCGGGGTTCTATGGCTACACCTTC
d_gene: TRBD2; abundance: NA; v_gene: TRBV5-4; j_gene: TRBJ2-3; CDR3aa: CASSFSAGGRTDTQYF; CDR3nt: TGTGCCAGCAGCTTTTCGGCGGGGGGACGCACAGATACGCAGTATTTT
d_gene: NA; abundance: NA; v_gene: TRBV11-1; j_gene: TRBJ2-7; CDR3aa: CASSLSAPYEQYF; CDR3nt: TGTGCCAGCAGCTTGTCGGCTCCCTACGAGCAGTACTTC
d_gene: NA; abundance: few; v_gene: TRBV15; j_gene: TRBJ2-6; CDR3aa: CATSRDVGFSGANVLTF; CDR3nt: TGTGCCACCAGCAGAGATGTGGGCTTCTCTGGGGCCAACGTCCTGACTTTC
d_gene: NA; abundance: NA; v_gene: TRBV10-3; j_gene: TRBJ1-1; CDR3aa: CAIKKVQGSTEAFF; CDR3nt: TGTGCCATCAAAAAAGTCCAGGGTTCTACTGAAGCTTTCTTT
d_gene: TRBD1; abundance: few; v_gene: TRBV5-1; j_gene: TRBJ1-1; CDR3aa: CASSPSRQGAEAFF; CDR3nt: TGCGCCAGCAGCCCGTCACGACAGGGGGCTGAAGCTTTCTTT
d_gene: NA; abundance: few; v_gene: TRBV18; j_gene: TRBJ1-2; CDR3aa: CASSSESGAYGYTF; CDR3nt: TGTGCCAGCTCGTCAGAGAGTGGCGCCTATGGCTACACCTTC
d_gene: NA; abundance: NA; v_gene: TRBV6-6; j_gene: TRBJ1-5; CDR3aa: CASSPRQRNQPQHF; CDR3nt: TGTGCCAGCAGCCCACGCCAGAGAAACCAGCCCCAGCATTTT
d_gene: NA; abundance: NA; v_gene: TRBV6-1; j_gene: TRBJ1-5; CDR3aa: CASERRGRNQPQHF; CDR3nt: TGTGCCAGCGAACGCAGGGGCCGCAATCAGCCCCAGCATTTT
d_gene: NA; abundance: NA; v_gene: TRBV12-5; j_gene: TRBJ1-1; CDR3aa: CASGFLANTEAFF; CDR3nt: TGTGCTAGTGGTTTTTTGGCTAACACTGAAGCTTTCTTT
d_gene: NA; abundance: NA; v_gene: TRBV5-1; j_gene: TRBJ2-3; CDR3aa: CASLRGGSTDTQYF; CDR3nt: TGCGCCAGCCTCAGGGGCGGGAGCACAGATACGCAGTATTTT
d_gene: TRBD2; abundance: NA; v_gene: TRBV5-1; j_gene: TRBJ2-7; CDR3aa: CASRSERGRPSDEQYF; CDR3nt: TGCGCCAGCAGATCGGAGCGGGGGAGACCAAGTGACGAGCAGTACTTC
d_gene: TRBD2; abundance: NA; v_gene: TRBV6-1; j_gene: TRBJ2-2; CDR3aa: CASSHRRGDTGELFF; CDR3nt: TGTGCCTCCTCCCACCGGCGGGGGGACACCGGGGAGCTGTTTTTT